A few counts support the clone carrying this TCR beta chain. The antigen is undetermined. The data belong to a study of T-cell reconstitution after alpha-beta-depleted transplantation in children. Study results and caveats: Once a year had passed after transplant, T-cell counts and diversity came mostly from newly produced T cells. Several hundred rapidly expanded clones from non-depleted graft cells reportedly supplied alpha-beta T cells about two months post-transplant. Recipient T cells and thymic progenitors that survived were the source of the high TCRbeta diversity seen at day 60 in some patients.

Using unique molecular identifiers, the investigators prepared the TCRbeta library. MiXCR, applied by TCRdb to the PCR reads, yields one record per CDR3 protein. Of 700,000 to 950,000 distinct CDR3 sequences in the sample, approximately 15% were seen once. This CDR3 region has 14 residues. The junction had 8 bases not matched to a gene; V was cut back by 6 bases and J by 4 bases. The TCR comes from a male patient aged 10-17 years who had a stem cell transplant for acute lymphoblastic leukemia, so the T cells may come from the graft donor. The material sequenced was PBMCs, mostly from graft donor cells, taken 360 days after TCRalphabeta/CD19-depleted stem cell transplant. V usage is TRBV12-3 or TRBV12-4 and J usage is TRBJ1-2; 7 bases align to TRBD1. The CDR3: CASSPGQSSYGYTF. For the CDR3, the DNA is TGTGCCAGCAGCCCGGGACAGTCATCCTATGGCTACACCTTC.